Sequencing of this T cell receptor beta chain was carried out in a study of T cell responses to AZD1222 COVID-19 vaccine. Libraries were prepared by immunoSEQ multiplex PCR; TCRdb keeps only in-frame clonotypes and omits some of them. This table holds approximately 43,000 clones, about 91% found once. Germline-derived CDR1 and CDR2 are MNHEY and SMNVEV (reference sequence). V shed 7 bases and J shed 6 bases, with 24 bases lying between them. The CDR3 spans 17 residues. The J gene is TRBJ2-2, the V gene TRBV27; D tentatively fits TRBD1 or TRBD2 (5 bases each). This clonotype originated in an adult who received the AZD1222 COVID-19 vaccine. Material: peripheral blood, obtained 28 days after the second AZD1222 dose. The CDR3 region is CASTPVSGAGTPGELFF. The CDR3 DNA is TGTGCCAGCACCCCCGTAAGTGGGGCAGGGACCCCCGGGGAGCTGTTTTTT.